This entry lists 10 T cell receptor beta chains sequenced from one sample in a study of shared clonotypes between healthy human individuals. Libraries were prepared by immunoSEQ multiplex PCR; TCRdb keeps only in-frame clonotypes and omits some of them. The sample lists about 1.1 million clones; about 80% were seen once. Sequenced sample: memory CD4+ T cells from PBMCs. Sample subset: CD45RA-negative fraction. The receptor source for this set is a man between 18 and 35 years old in good health. Some clones in this sample may be carry-over from other donors' samples.

This clone appeared a single time. The chain is built from TRBV2 and TRBJ2-4; D might be TRBD2 (6 bases). Germline lookup yields CDR1 SNHLY and CDR2 FYNNEI. The CDR3 has 12 residues. Trimming pared 6 bases from V and 6 bases from J, leaving 9 bases between. Here the CDR3 DNA reads TGTGCCAGCAGACCCGGGGGAAACATTCAGTACTTC. Its protein product is CASRPGGNIQYF. Full variable domain (rest looked up from reference TRBV2 and TRBJ2-4): EPEVTQTPSHQVTQMGQEVILRCVPISNHLYFYWYRQILGQKVEFLVSFYNNEISEKSEIFDDQFSVERPDGSNFTLKIRSTKLEDSAMYFCASRPGGNIQYFGAGTRLSVL.

The chain carries TRBV5-5 and TRBJ1-1; TRBD1 matches 7 bases. This CDR3 spans 14 amino acids. The J segment lost 4 bases and the V segment lost 3 bases, leaving 6 bases of the junction unmatched. The germline V gene has CDR1 SGHKS and CDR2 YYEKEE (reference sequence). The CDR3 DNA follows: TGTGCCAGCAGCTACCAGACAGGGTCCACTGAAGCTTTCTTT. This encodes CASSYQTGSTEAFF.

The genes are TRBV18 and TRBJ2-1; the D gene is possibly TRBD2 (5 bases). The V and J ends lost 1 base and 2 bases respectively, with 12 bases between them. The CDR3 sequence is 16 residues long. Germline V CDR1 and CDR2: KGHSH, LQKENI. The CDR3 region is CASSPLGDLAYNEQFF. DNA of the CDR3: TGTGCCAGCTCACCACTGGGAGACCTGGCCTACAATGAGCAGTTCTTC.

The gene calls are TRBV27 and TRBJ2-1; 13 positions match TRBD2. From germline, CDR1 is MNHEY and CDR2 SMNVEV (reference sequence). The V gene end was trimmed by 4 bases and the J gene end by 1 base; junction bases not matched to a gene: 7. This CDR3 is 18 amino acids long. In DNA, the CDR3 is TGTGCCAGCAGTTCCGGACTAGCGGGAGCGAGGTCCTACAATGAGCAGTTCTTC. This translates into CASSSGLAGARSYNEQFF.

The V call is TRBV11-1, the J call TRBJ2-3; the D gene is possibly TRBD1 (5 bases). V lost 1 base, J lost 6 bases, and 8 bases lay in between. This CDR3 spans 13 amino acids. CDR1 and CDR2 from the germline V gene are SGHAT and FQDESV (reference sequence). The CDR3 DNA reads as TGTGCCAGCAGCTTAGTGGCAGGGGATACGCAGTATTTT. This sequence encodes CASSLVAGDTQYF.

The chain couples TRBV5-1 to TRBJ2-5, with D perhaps TRBD1 or TRBD2 (5 bases each). The CDR3 length is 14 residues. The V end was cut by 0 bases, the J end by 4 bases, with 10 bases between. Germline CDR1 is SGHRS and CDR2 is YFSETQ. The CDR3 spells CASSLGDLGETQYF. CDR3 in DNA: TGCGCCAGCAGCTTGGGGGACCTGGGAGAGACCCAGTACTTC.

The chain employs TRBV7-2 and TRBJ2-1; D not resolved. Trimming cost V 1 base and J 9 bases, with 4 bases left between them. Germline V gene lookup returns CDR1 SGHTA and CDR2 FQGNSA. The CDR3 covers 11 residues. DNA for the CDR3: TGTGCCAGCAGCTTAGAATCTGAGCAGTTCTTC. Protein product: CASSLESEQFF.

The chain is built from TRBV6-1 and TRBJ1-1, with 11 bases that match TRBD1. The V segment lost 8 bases and the J segment 6 bases; nucleotides outside the gene matches: 11. CDR1 and CDR2 from the germline V gene are MNHNS and SASEGT. The CDR3 consists of 15 residues. The CDR3 sequence is CASHLFGTGGPEAFF. DNA of the CDR3: TGTGCCAGCCACCTCTTTGGGACAGGGGGGCCTGAAGCTTTCTTT.

The chain is built from TRBV19 and TRBJ2-5; 9 nucleotides line up with TRBD2. CDR1 is LNHDA and CDR2 is SQIVND in the germline V gene (reference sequence). After removal of 6 bases from V and 10 bases from J, the junction contained 18 bases not matched to a gene. The CDR3 has 16 residues. The CDR3 bases are TGTGCCAGTAGCAACGGTCGGGGGCGGGAGGGGATGGGCCAGTACTTC. This codes for CASSNGRGREGMGQYF.

The chain recombines TRBV15 with TRBJ1-5; 8 positions match TRBD1. There are 16 residues in the CDR3. V dropped 4 bases and J dropped 4; count of bases not matched to a gene: 9. The germline V gene encodes CDR1 LNHNV and CDR2 YYDKDF (reference sequence). The CDR3 nucleotides read TGTGCCACCAGCATCTCGACAGGGGCTTATAATCAGCCCCAGCATTTT. Translated, it gives CATSISTGAYNQPQHF.